This TCR beta chain was profiled in a study of cytomegalovirus exposure and HLA in healthy donors (dated by TCRdb to 2015 to 2018). With respect to the entire study: In an earlier analysis of about 560 of the donors, around 290 Gb of sequence data and roughly 100 million unique TCR beta sequences from about 179 million T cells were reported. An earlier analysis of several hundred of the donors used high-throughput TCR beta sequencing to judge whether each TCR beta V gene segment behaved as functional or pseudogenic. Among the roughly 400 genotyped donors, around 81% belonged to the genetic ancestry cluster associated with self-reported Caucasian donors. A few DR-DQ haplotypes were treated as single units for association and clustering because of strong linkage in the cohort. Across about 380 genotyped donors of the cohort, an average of about 240,000 unique TCR beta nucleotide sequences per donor were sequenced, and approximately 19% of those sequences were non-productive. Besides the first cohort of under 700 subjects, a separate validation cohort made up of about 120 different subjects was used. Donor age, sex, ethnicity and CMV serostatus were compiled alongside the repertoire data. To predict cytomegalovirus infection status, the study combined high-throughput TCR immunosequencing, statistical association of individual TCRs with disease status, and machine learning. In the later analysis, no new phenotypic data were used to find candidate immune exposures; instead, reliance was placed on TCR beta sequences and their occurrence across donors. The study used immunosequencing to profile the T cell repertoires of some 600 subjects and linked those repertoires to cytomegalovirus serostatus. Every discovery cohort repertoire had been produced on one sequencing platform. Typing coverage varied by locus: about 620-630 donors for A, B, C, DRB1 and DQB1; approximately 560 for DQA1; more than 600 for DPA1; fewer than 480 for DPB1. Roughly 290 gigabases of sequencing data and 91 million or so unique TCR sequences made up an early release that covered several hundred HLA-typed donors. To study patterns of TCR occurrence, a later analysis re-analyzed previously published TCR beta repertoires from around 670 donors and added high-resolution HLA genotyping. HLA typing covered class I and class II loci at four-digit resolution. In a later genetic analysis, genome-wide SNP genotypes for about three fifths of the roughly 670 donors were used, and that subset was treated as a discovery cohort. The study aimed to test whether signatures of past pathogen exposure could be identified by cataloging public T cell receptors.

Study-level results and caveats: According to a later analysis, parvovirus B19, influenza, CMV and Epstein-Barr virus appeared linked to several top co-occurrence clusters. A further reported finding was that TCR beta sequences accurately predicted the HLA-A and HLA-B alleles for most subjects in the first cohort. A group of highly shared sequence variants was considered likely to be a technical artifact of the sequencing pipeline. In a later analysis, TCR association rates were found to vary across HLA loci, with the most associated TCRs seen for DRB1 alleles and the fewest for HLA-C alleles. CMV serostatus was the only immune exposure information available for the cohort. A later analysis found that HLA-associated TCR beta chains were more clonally expanded and had lower generation probabilities than equally common non-associated chains. In a later analysis, most CMV-associated TCR beta chains were found to appear HLA-restricted, with HLA associations seemingly driven largely by CMV exposure. In an earlier analysis of approximately 590 of the donors, most TCR beta V segments appeared in productive rearrangements about 87% or about 30% of the time, broadly matching IMGT annotations. Because HLA typing was missing for some donors at each locus, association tests included only the typed subset. Linkage disequilibrium might explain the correlated functional status among segregating V segments, but an unknown experimental factor could not be excluded. The authors suggested that the approach could potentially be extended to other disease states and immunological phenotypes. In vitro tests confirmed that three of the cytomegalovirus-associated TCR beta chains recognize cytomegalovirus antigens. Roughly uniform sequencing depth across donors was assumed in presence/absence analyses, although this assumption may not hold. Cytomegalovirus status was reported to be diagnosed by the classifier with high specificity and sensitivity in both the original and validation cohorts. This cohort had only TCR beta chains sequenced, and the lack of alpha or paired-chain data limited which features could be detected. In a later genetic analysis, a missense DCLRE1C variant was associated with V-gene and J-gene trimming of TCR beta chains, and the association was replicated in an independent cohort. Some IMGT-functional V segments, including TRBV6-2 and TRBV6-3, could not be distinguished by the 87-base-pair reads and were therefore excluded. Compared with the roughly 600-donor mean, donors in an Asian-associated ancestry cluster had fewer N-insertions in productive TCRs, according to a later genetic analysis. When HLA alleles, especially DR and DQ, strongly co-occurred, attributing TCR associations to individual alleles was difficult. In a later analysis, over 15,000 TCR beta sequences were associated with specific HLA alleles at a false discovery rate of 0.05. Because counts were too low, roughly 16 rarely observed V segments, including chromosome 9 orphons, were left out of the earlier analysis of several hundred of the donors. Across donors, most TCR sequences were observed very rarely, whereas some public TCRs were present in many individuals. The study gave a list of under 200 TCR beta chains associated with cytomegalovirus.

The library was obtained by the immunoSEQ multiplex PCR assay. For the multiplex PCR, a mixture combining 60 forward primers for TCR Vbeta segments and 13 reverse primers for TCR Jbeta segments was used. A multiplex PCR assay on genomic DNA amplified the CDR3 region of rearranged TCR beta genes. The amplified TCR beta libraries were sequenced on the Illumina HiSeq System as 87-base-pair reads. The authors processed their data as follows. A later analysis tallied 70 million to 100 million unique TCR beta chains across the 650 to 750 repertoires, and some 12 million of those chains were shared by two or more donors. A nearest-neighbor algorithm error-corrected the raw reads and collapsed the reads into unique sequences, merging closely related sequences to remove PCR and sequencing errors. To assign V, D and J gene segments, CDR3 sequences were aligned to IMGT reference sequences. For a sequence to be retained, a match of at least six nucleotides to both a V gene segment and a J gene segment was required. Rearrangements were called productive when the CDR3 lacked stop codons and stayed in frame with V and J; all others were non-productive. CDR3 was defined according to IMGT convention as the region running from the second conserved V-encoded cysteine to the conserved J-encoded phenylalanine. The earlier analysis of some 540 of the donors excluded any sequence lacking an unambiguous match to a single V gene segment. In an earlier analysis of a few hundred of the donors, V segments were called functional above 56.7% productive rearrangements and were called segregating when the between-donor standard deviation exceeded 5%. A statistical classification framework was built to diagnose cytomegalovirus status from the catalog of TCR beta chain sequences. In a later analysis, V and J genes were assigned by comparing TCR nucleotide sequences against IMGT/GENE-DB human TR gene sequences. In a later analysis, CDR3 sequences and most-parsimonious VDJ recombination scenarios were assigned using the TCRdist pipeline. In a later analysis, every TCR beta chain was defined by the combination of its CDR3 amino acid sequence and its V-gene family, and reads without a unique V-gene family were dropped. As a way to deal with suspected cross-contamination and a sequencing artifact, a later analysis dropped 450 to 700 nucleotide sequences that were highly shared and had low generation probability. In a later analysis, a clonal expansion index for each public chain was calculated from normalized within-repertoire ranks of inferred template counts. A later analysis computed generation probabilities with a VDJ recombination model fitted to out-of-frame rearrangements, and checked the results against IGoR. Hypergeometric tests were used in a later analysis to score TCR-TCR, TCR-HLA and TCR-CMV co-occurrence, with a repertoire-size bias correction applied to the TCR pairs. False discovery rates were estimated in a later analysis by permuting HLA or CMV assignments 20 times. In a later analysis, co-occurring TCRs were grouped using DBSCAN, and TCRdist sequence similarity was added for clustering within HLA-allele-positive subsets. For co-occurrence clustering, repertoires with fewer than 30,000 or more than 120,000 public chains were excluded, along with 5 or 6 repertoires with anomalous nucleotide sharing. Here the immuneACCESS table is served through TCRdb, limited to in-frame sequences with V and J called. Missing clones are a known gap in these copies; in checked studies unresolved V genes cover under half, and the rest lacks a known reason. The DNA was the basis for D and trimming; V, J and clone size are from that table. The sample includes 110,000 to 150,000 clones, with 65% to 80% observed a single time. The ten largest clones add up to around 7% of the sample.

On this clone: Its antigen remains undetermined. No much larger clone is present one base from it, and per-base qualities are unavailable.

Counted from cysteine to phenylalanine, this CDR3 has 14 amino acids. Only CDR3 DNA remains: 42 bases, in frame from the first base. The V end gives up 0 bases and the J end 3 bases, leaving 5 bases in the junction not matched to a gene. In the germline V gene (reference sequence), CDR1 corresponds to GTSNPN and CDR2 to SVGIG. The cohort comprised approximately 700 healthy bone marrow donors. Cohort members were all nominally healthy when sampled, although unrecorded immune exposures were likely present. The donor was CMV seronegative and was included in the group of 352 seronegative cohort members. A peripheral blood sample was collected from each donor, and TCR beta sequencing was performed on peripheral blood mononuclear cells. Genomic DNA was extracted from the blood cell samples with the Qiagen DNeasy Blood Extraction Kit.

The sample was PBMCs. The chain is made from TRBV30 and TRBJ2-7; a stretch of 7 junction bases matches TRBD1. The sequence was obtained from a young man in good health and CMV-seronegative. The nucleotides read TGTGCCTGGAGTGTACAGGGGCTGGACTACGAGCAGTACTTC. Its amino acids are CAWSVQGLDYEQYF.